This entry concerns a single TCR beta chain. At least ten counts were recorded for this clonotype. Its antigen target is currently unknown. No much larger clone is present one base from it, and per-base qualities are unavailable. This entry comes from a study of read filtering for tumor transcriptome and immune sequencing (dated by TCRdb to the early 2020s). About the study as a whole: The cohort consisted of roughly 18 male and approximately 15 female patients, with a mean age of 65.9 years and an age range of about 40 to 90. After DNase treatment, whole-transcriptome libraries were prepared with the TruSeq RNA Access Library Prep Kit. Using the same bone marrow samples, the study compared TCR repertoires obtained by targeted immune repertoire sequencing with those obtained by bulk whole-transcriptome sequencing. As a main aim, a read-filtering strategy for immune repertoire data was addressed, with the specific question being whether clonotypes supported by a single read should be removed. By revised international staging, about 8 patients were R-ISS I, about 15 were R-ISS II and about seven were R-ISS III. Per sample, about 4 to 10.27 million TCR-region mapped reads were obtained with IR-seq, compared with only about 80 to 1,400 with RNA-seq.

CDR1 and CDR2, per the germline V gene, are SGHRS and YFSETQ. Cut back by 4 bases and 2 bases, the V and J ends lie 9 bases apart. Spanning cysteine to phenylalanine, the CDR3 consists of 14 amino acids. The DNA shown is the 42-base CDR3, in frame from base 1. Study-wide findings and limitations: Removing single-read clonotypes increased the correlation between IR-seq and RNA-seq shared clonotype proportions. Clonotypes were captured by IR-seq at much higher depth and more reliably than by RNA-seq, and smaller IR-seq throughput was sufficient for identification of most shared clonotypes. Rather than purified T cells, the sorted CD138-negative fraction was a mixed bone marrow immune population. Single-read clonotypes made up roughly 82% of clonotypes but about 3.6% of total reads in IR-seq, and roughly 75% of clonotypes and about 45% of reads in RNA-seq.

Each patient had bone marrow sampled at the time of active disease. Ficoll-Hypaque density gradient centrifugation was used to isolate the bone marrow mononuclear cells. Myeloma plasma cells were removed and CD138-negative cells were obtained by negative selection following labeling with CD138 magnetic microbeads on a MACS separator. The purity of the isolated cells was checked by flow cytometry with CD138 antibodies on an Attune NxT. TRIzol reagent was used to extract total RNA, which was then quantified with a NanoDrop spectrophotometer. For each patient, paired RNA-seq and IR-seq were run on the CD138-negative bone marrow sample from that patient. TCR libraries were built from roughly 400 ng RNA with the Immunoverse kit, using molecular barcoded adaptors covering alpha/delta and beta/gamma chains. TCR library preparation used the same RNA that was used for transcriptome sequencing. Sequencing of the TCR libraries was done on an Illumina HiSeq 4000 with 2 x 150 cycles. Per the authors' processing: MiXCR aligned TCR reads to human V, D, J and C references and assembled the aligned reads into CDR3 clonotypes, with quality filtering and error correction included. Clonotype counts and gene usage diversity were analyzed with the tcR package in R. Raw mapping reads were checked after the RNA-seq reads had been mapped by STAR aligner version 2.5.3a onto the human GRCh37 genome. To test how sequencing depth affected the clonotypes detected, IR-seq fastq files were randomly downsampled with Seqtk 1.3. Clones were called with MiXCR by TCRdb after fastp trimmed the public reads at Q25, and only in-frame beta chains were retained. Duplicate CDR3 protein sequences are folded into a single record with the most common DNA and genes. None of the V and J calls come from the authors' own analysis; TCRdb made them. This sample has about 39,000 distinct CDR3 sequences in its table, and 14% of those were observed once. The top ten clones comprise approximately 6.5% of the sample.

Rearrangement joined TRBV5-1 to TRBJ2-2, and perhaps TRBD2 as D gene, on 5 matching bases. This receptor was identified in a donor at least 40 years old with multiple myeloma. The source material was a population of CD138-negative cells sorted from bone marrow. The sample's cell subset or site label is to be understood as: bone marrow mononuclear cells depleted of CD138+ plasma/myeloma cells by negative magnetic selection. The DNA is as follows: TGCGCCAGCAGCAAGGACTTCAACACCGGGGAGCTGTTTTTT. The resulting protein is CASSKDFNTGELFF.